These 25 T cell receptor beta chains share one sample of origin, sequenced in a study of T cell changes during pregnancy in multiple sclerosis. Method: immunoSEQ multiplex PCR; TCRdb's copy keeps in-frame clones and lacks some. This sample has some 50,000 clones; 90% to 95% occur once, and the top ten carry 0.15% to 0.25%. The sequencing here drew on CD4+ T cells from peripheral blood mononuclear cells, taken in the second trimester of pregnancy. These receptors all come from a female donor with multiple sclerosis, enrolled in a pregnancy study.

This clone was seen more than once but under ten times. The chain is built from TRBV19 and TRBJ1-2, with 7 bases identical to TRBD1. CDR1 LNHDA and CDR2 SQIVND come from the germline V gene (reference sequence). The CDR3 has 16 residues. Losses at the gene ends were 5 bases for V and 2 bases for J; bases not matched to a gene: 11. The CDR3 DNA sequence: TGTGCCAGTAGTCGCTCCCCTTCGACAGGGAACTATGGCTACACCTTC. Amino acids: CASSRSPSTGNYGYTF.

This chain links TRBV7-8 with TRBJ1-1, with a possible D match to TRBD1 (6 bases). Trimming cost V 0 bases and J 4 bases, with 15 bases left between them. In germline, CDR1 is SGHVS, CDR2 FQNEAQ. There are 16 residues in the CDR3. The CDR3 nucleotides read TGTGCCAGCAGCTTAGCAACAGGGTCGGTGGGCACTGAAGCTTTCTTT. This codes for CASSLATGSVGTEAFF.

The chain employs TRBV5-1 and TRBJ2-3; 8 bases match TRBD2. Germline V gene sequence: CDR1 SGHRS, CDR2 YFSETQ. The CDR3 sequence is 14 residues long. Losses at the gene ends were 4 bases for V and 0 bases for J; bases not matched to a gene: 1. CDR3 residues: CASSPSGSTDTQYF. In nucleotides, the CDR3 is TGCGCCAGCAGCCCTAGCGGGAGCACAGATACGCAGTATTTT.

The chain is built from TRBV9 and TRBJ2-1, with D tentatively TRBD2 (7 bases). Trimming stripped 0 bases from V and 1 base from J, with 11 bases between. This CDR3 has 16 residues. Germline values: CDR1 SGDLS, CDR2 YYNGEE. CDR3 region: CASSVGGGPSYNEQFF. In DNA form, the CDR3 reads TGTGCCAGCAGCGTAGGCGGGGGCCCATCCTACAATGAGCAGTTCTTC.

The V gene is TRBV5-4, the J gene TRBJ2-1, with 8 positions matching TRBD2. This CDR3 comprises 16 residues. Per the germline V gene, CDR1 is SGHNT and CDR2 is YYREEE (reference sequence). With 3 bases clipped from V and 0 bases from J, the junction kept 5 bases outside the gene matches. CDR3 sequence (DNA): TGTGCCAGCAGCTCCGGAACTAGCGGCTCCTACAATGAGCAGTTCTTC. Translated: CASSSGTSGSYNEQFF.

The gene calls are TRBV5-6 and TRBJ1-1; 9 nucleotides agree with TRBD1. Germline V CDR1 and CDR2: SGHDT, YYEEEE. V lost 2 bases and J lost 5; bases outside the gene matches: 7. The CDR3 totals 15 residues. CDR3 bases: TGTGCCAGCAGCTTCCGGGACAGGGTGTCGACTGAAGCTTTCTTT. Its protein is CASSFRDRVSTEAFF. The full variable domain, in which reference TRBV5-6 and TRBJ1-1 provide the parts outside the CDR3, is DAGVTQSPTHLIKTRGQQVTLRCSPKSGHDTVSWYQQALGQGPQFIFQYYEEEERQRGNFPDRFSGHQFPNYSSELNVNALLLGDSALYLCASSFRDRVSTEAFFGQGTRLTVV.

This sequence joins TRBV5-4 and TRBJ2-3, with 7 bases fitting TRBD2. Germline CDR1 reads SGHNT; CDR2 reads YYREEE (reference sequence). The CDR3 spans 13 residues. Trimming cost V 5 bases and J 5 bases; bases outside gene matches: 5. CDR3 coding DNA: TGTGCCAGCAGTTCGAGCGGGGAAGATACGCAGTATTTT. This translates into CASSSSGEDTQYF. Combining the CDR3 with reference TRBV5-4 and TRBJ2-3 gives the whole variable domain ETGVTQSPTHLIKTRGQQVTLRCSSQSGHNTVSWYQQALGQGPQFIFQYYREEENGRGNFPPRFSGLQFPNYSSELNVNALELDDSALYLCASSSSGEDTQYFGPGTRLTVL.

V usage is TRBV19 and J usage is TRBJ2-7, with 9 nucleotides matching TRBD2. The V gene's germline CDR1 is LNHDA and CDR2 SQIVND (reference sequence). J lost 5 bases, V lost 3 bases, and 11 bases had no gene match. This CDR3 is 16 amino acids long. The CDR3 sequence is CASSMALAGYQNEQYF. DNA for the CDR3: TGTGCCAGTAGTATGGCGCTAGCGGGATACCAAAACGAGCAGTACTTC. Supplemented by reference TRBV19 and TRBJ2-7, the full variable domain reads DGGITQSPKYLFRKEGQNVTLSCEQNLNHDAMYWYRQDPGQGLRLIYYSQIVNDFQKGDIAEGYSVSREKKESFPLTVTSAQKNPTAFYLCASSMALAGYQNEQYFGPGTRLTVT.

The chain couples TRBV19 to TRBJ2-7; TRBD2 is a possible D gene (5 bases). CDR1 and CDR2 (germline): LNHDA, SQIVND (reference sequence). V gave up 2 bases and J gave up 6 bases, with 23 bases separating them. The CDR3 has 17 amino acids. The CDR3, as DNA: TGTGCCAGTAGTATATCCGGGGAGTTGCGACGGGCCTCCGAGCAGTACTTC. Its translation is CASSISGELRRASEQYF.

The rearrangement uses TRBV29-1 and TRBJ1-2; no definite D call. From germline, CDR1 is SQVTM and CDR2 ANQGSEA. There are 12 residues in the CDR3. The V end was cut by 7 bases, the J end by 1 base, with 10 bases between. DNA of the CDR3: TGCAGCGCTCTTGGGAGTAACTATGGCTACACCTTC. Translation gives CSALGSNYGYTF.

The chain combines TRBV27 with TRBJ1-1; 10 bases are shared with TRBD1. Looked up from germline, CDR1 is MNHEY and CDR2 is SMNVEV (reference sequence). V shed 1 base, J shed 2 bases, and the junction held 4 bases outside the gene matches. CDR3 length: 16 amino acids. The CDR3 region is CASSLLGTGVNTEAFF. The CDR3, as DNA: TGTGCCAGCAGTTTATTGGGGACAGGGGTTAACACTGAAGCTTTCTTT.

The chain has TRBV7-9 and TRBJ2-7, with 7 bases that match TRBD1. The CDR3 runs 14 residues. The ends lost 5 bases at V and 1 base at J; junction bases unmatched: 5. Looked up from germline, CDR1 is SEHNR and CDR2 is FQNEAQ (reference sequence). CDR3 sequence reads: CASSHRDSSYEQYF. CDR3 bases: TGTGCCAGCAGCCACCGGGACAGTTCCTACGAGCAGTACTTC.

The chain carries TRBV18 and TRBJ2-1; TRBD2 might be the D (5 bases). V lost 6 bases and J 0 bases, leaving 12 bases between the germline ends. The CDR3 runs 15 residues. Germline CDR1 is KGHSH and CDR2 is LQKENI. The DNA of the CDR3 is TGTGCCAGCTCTCGGACTTTAAGCTCCTACAATGAGCAGTTCTTC. Translated, it gives CASSRTLSSYNEQFF.

The V call is TRBV7-6, the J call TRBJ2-3; perhaps TRBD1 as D (5 bases). Between the trimmed V and J ends, which lost 1 base and 6 bases, there was a span of 11 bases. Germline V CDR1 and CDR2: SGHVS, FNYEAQ. The CDR3 sequence is 14 residues long. The CDR3 DNA is TGTGCCAGCAGCTTAGACCAGGGATGGGATACGCAGTATTTT. This encodes CASSLDQGWDTQYF. Using reference TRBV7-6 and TRBJ2-3 for the parts outside the CDR3, the full variable domain is GAGVSQSPRYKVTKRGQDVALRCDPISGHVSLYWYRQALGQGPEFLTYFNYEAQQDKSGLPNDRFSAERPEGSISTLTIQRTEQRDSAMYRCASSLDQGWDTQYFGPGTRLTVL.

The rearrangement joins TRBV21-1 to TRBJ2-2; the DNA was not used to check the table's D call, TRBD1. TRBV21-1 is a listed pseudogene. This CDR3 spans 15 amino acids. The CDR3, as DNA: TGTGCCAGCAGTCCCGGGACAGACAACACCGGGGAGCTGTTTTTT. Translation gives CASSPGTDNTGELFF.

This clone was seen just once. This chain uses TRBV18 with TRBJ1-1; 8 bases fit TRBD1. Germline V gene sequence: CDR1 KGHSH, CDR2 LQKENI. This CDR3 contains 15 residues. J was trimmed by 0 bases and V by 5 bases; bases with no gene match: 5. The DNA of the CDR3 is TGTGCCAGCTCAGAAGACAGGGGAATGAACACTGAAGCTTTCTTT. Amino acid sequence: CASSEDRGMNTEAFF.

The chain combines TRBV15 with TRBJ1-1, with a weak D call TRBD1 (6 bases). This CDR3 has 17 amino acids. Trimming shortened V by 2 bases and J by 1 base, and 17 bases separated the two germline ends. CDR1 and CDR2 (germline): LNHNV, YYDKDF (reference sequence). In nucleotides, the CDR3 is TGTGCCACCAGCAGACGCCAAAGTGGGACACCGAACACTGAAGCTTTCTTT. It specifies CATSRRQSGTPNTEAFF.

The V call is TRBV28, the J call TRBJ1-2; 9 nucleotides match TRBD1. Trimming cost V 1 base and J 8 bases; bases outside gene matches: 8. From germline, CDR1 is MDHEN and CDR2 SYDVKM. This CDR3 region has 15 residues. Here the CDR3 DNA reads TGTGCCAGCAGTTTATACGAGAGGACAGGGGTCGGCTACACCTTC. As protein: CASSLYERTGVGYTF.

The chain joins TRBV29-1 to TRBJ2-4, with TRBD1 matching 7 bases. CDR1 and CDR2 (germline): SQVTM, ANQGSEA. Losses at the gene ends were 7 bases for V and 2 bases for J; bases not matched to a gene: 2. The CDR3 is made up of 12 amino acids. This chain's CDR3 is CSAGQPKNIQYF. The CDR3 nucleotides are TGCAGCGCGGGACAGCCCAAAAACATTCAGTACTTC.

The genes are TRBV18 and TRBJ1-1; 9 positions agree with TRBD1. Germline V gives CDR1 KGHSH, CDR2 LQKENI. The CDR3 sequence is 16 residues long. The V gene end was trimmed by 3 bases and the J gene end by 0 bases; junction bases not matched to a gene: 5. CDR3 in DNA: TGTGCCAGCTCACCTCAACAGGGGGCCGTGAACACTGAAGCTTTCTTT. Protein sequence: CASSPQQGAVNTEAFF.

The genes are TRBV7-3 and TRBJ2-1; 9 bases agree with TRBD2. The CDR3 runs 15 residues. Germline assignment: CDR1 SGHTA and CDR2 FQGTGA. Germline trimming cut 4 bases from V and 2 bases from J; bases unmatched to any gene: 3. This CDR3 is CASSSLAGTYNEQFF. The CDR3 region has the DNA TGTGCCAGCAGCTCCCTAGCGGGAACCTACAATGAGCAGTTCTTC.

This rearrangement joins TRBV11-2 to TRBJ2-5, with 12 bases lining up with TRBD2. Germline V gives CDR1 SGHAT, CDR2 FQNNGV. V dropped 5 bases and J dropped 5; count of bases not matched to a gene: 12. The CDR3 consists of 17 residues. DNA for the CDR3: TGTGCCAGCAGCCTCCCGGCTAGCGGGAGGGGGTCCGAGACCCAGTACTTC. It yields the protein CASSLPASGRGSETQYF.

There are a few counts of this clone. The chain carries TRBV11-2 and TRBJ1-1; D remains unclear. The CDR3 extends over 14 amino acids. Trimming removed 1 base from V and 5 bases from J, with 11 bases in between. CDR1 and CDR2 from the germline V gene are SGHAT and FQNNGV. The chain's CDR3 is CASSLVPSITEAFF. Written as DNA, the CDR3 is TGTGCCAGCAGCTTAGTACCCAGTATTACTGAAGCTTTCTTT. The full variable domain, its missing parts supplied by reference TRBV11-2 and TRBJ1-1, is EAGVAQSPRYKIIEKRQSVAFWCNPISGHATLYWYQQILGQGPKLLIQFQNNGVVDDSQLPKDRFSAERLKGVDSTLKIQPAKLEDSAVYLCASSLVPSITEAFFGQGTRLTVV.

The chain is built from TRBV6-4 and TRBJ2-1, with 12 nucleotides matching TRBD2. The CDR3 is 15 amino acids. CDR1 is MRHNA, CDR2 SNTAGT, per germline. With V trimmed by 4 bases and J by 3 bases, 1 base remained unmatched. The CDR3 nucleotides read TGTGCCAGCAGTGTACTAGCGGGGGGCTACAATGAGCAGTTCTTC. It codes for CASSVLAGGYNEQFF.

The chain is built from TRBV6-1 and TRBJ1-1; possible D gene TRBD1, 6 bases. The germline gives CDR1 MNHNS, CDR2 SASEGT. V gave up 3 bases and J gave up 7 bases, with 18 bases separating them. The CDR3 has 15 amino acids. CDR3 residues: CASSDNPTGIIEAFF. The CDR3 DNA follows: TGTGCCAGCAGTGACAATCCTACAGGGATCATTGAAGCTTTCTTT.